What follows are 9 T cell receptor beta chains derived from one specimen sequenced in a study of post-analysis software for immune sequencing data. Regarding the study as a whole: About five TRBV segments, including TRBV5-6, TRBV5-1 and TRBV20-1, were more frequent in patients than controls.

No antigen has been assigned to these receptors. Incorporated into the TCR beta cDNA libraries were unique molecular identifiers, which served to reduce PCR and sequencing biases. Each CDR3 protein gets one entry after TCRdb re-called the PCR reads with MiXCR. The sample records 600,000 to 750,000 distinct CDR3 sequences, approximately 60% being singletons. Source material: blood. The receptors were gathered from a girl aged 2 to 10 with multiple sclerosis.

This chain links TRBV2 with TRBJ2-1, with TRBD2 matching over 7 bases. The J segment lost 10 bases and the V segment lost 4 bases, leaving 7 bases of the junction unmatched. This CDR3 spans 13 amino acids. Per germline, CDR1 SNHLY and CDR2 FYNNEI. DNA of the CDR3: TGTGCCAGCAGTGTCCGCAGGGAGGGGGAGCAGTTCTTC. Protein: CASSVRREGEQFF.

V is TRBV7-9 and J is TRBJ2-4; tentatively, D is TRBD1 (5 bases). The CDR3 spans 18 residues. V was shortened by 3 bases and J by 10 bases, with 28 bases between the two germline ends. CDR1 and CDR2 from the germline V gene are SEHNR and FQNEAQ (reference sequence). As DNA, the CDR3 is TGTGCCAGCAGCTTGACAGATGGGGCCGGGCCCCAGGATTTGATTCAGTACTTC. Translation: CASSLTDGAGPQDLIQYF.

The V call is TRBV12-3 or TRBV12-4, the J call TRBJ2-7; 7 bases match TRBD2. This CDR3 is built from 14 residues. The V segment lost 6 bases and the J segment 3 bases; nucleotides outside the gene matches: 8. CDR3 sequence (DNA): TGTGCCAGCAGGGTCGGACTAGTCGGCTACGAGCAGTACTTC. Protein product: CASRVGLVGYEQYF.

The J gene is TRBJ2-3, the V gene TRBV6-5, with a tentative D call TRBD2 (5 bases). The CDR3 totals 16 residues. V was shortened by 0 bases and J by 7 bases, with 17 bases between the two germline ends. Per the germline V gene, CDR1 is MNHEY and CDR2 is SVGAGI. CDR3 bases: TGTGCCAGCAGTTACTCGCCCCGAGCCGGACTCAATACGCAGTATTTT. This translates into CASSYSPRAGLNTQYF.

This clonotype has just a few counts. The V gene is TRBV9, the J gene TRBJ2-1; 8 bases are shared with TRBD2. The J segment lost 5 bases and the V segment lost 1 base, leaving 2 bases of the junction unmatched. The CDR3 has 14 residues. CDR1 is SGDLS and CDR2 is YYNGEE in the germline V gene. CDR3 nucleotides: TGTGCCAGCAGCGTACTAGCGGGCGACAATGAGCAGTTCTTC. Protein: CASSVLAGDNEQFF.

This clonotype was detected only a few times. The chain uses TRBV7-3 and TRBJ2-1, with D perhaps matching TRBD2 (6 bases). This CDR3 is built from 15 residues. From germline, CDR1 is SGHTA and CDR2 FQGTGA. Trimming shortened V by 5 bases and J by 5 bases, and 16 bases separated the two germline ends. The CDR3 nucleotides are TGTGCCAGCAGCCCAATGGGGGGATACGACAATGAGCAGTTCTTC. Protein product: CASSPMGGYDNEQFF.

This sequence joins TRBV11-2 and TRBJ2-1; D not certain. CDR1 and CDR2 (germline): SGHAT, FQNNGV. The CDR3 extends over 17 amino acids. The V gene lost 2 bases and the J gene lost 0 bases, with 14 bases spanning the gap. CDR3 residues: CASSLLTDKRSYNEQFF. CDR3 nucleotides: TGTGCCAGCAGCTTACTTACCGACAAGCGCTCCTACAATGAGCAGTTCTTC.

This clonotype was detected a few times. The chain couples TRBV18 to TRBJ2-7; TRBD1 might be the D (6 bases). Germline-derived CDR1 and CDR2 are KGHSH and LQKENI. The CDR3 spans 14 residues. Trimming stripped 3 bases from V and 3 bases from J, with 12 bases between. The DNA of the CDR3 is TGTGCCAGCTCACCGGGGGCAGGGGACTACGAGCAGTACTTC. Translated, it gives CASSPGAGDYEQYF.

The rearrangement uses TRBV20-1 and TRBJ2-5; D gene unclear. Trimming cost V 8 bases and J 2 bases, with 9 bases left between them. This CDR3 region has 11 residues. Germline V gives CDR1 DFQATT, CDR2 SNEGSKA (reference sequence). CDR3 residues: CSPKRQETQYF. The CDR3 DNA reads as TGCAGTCCTAAAAGACAAGAGACCCAGTACTTC.